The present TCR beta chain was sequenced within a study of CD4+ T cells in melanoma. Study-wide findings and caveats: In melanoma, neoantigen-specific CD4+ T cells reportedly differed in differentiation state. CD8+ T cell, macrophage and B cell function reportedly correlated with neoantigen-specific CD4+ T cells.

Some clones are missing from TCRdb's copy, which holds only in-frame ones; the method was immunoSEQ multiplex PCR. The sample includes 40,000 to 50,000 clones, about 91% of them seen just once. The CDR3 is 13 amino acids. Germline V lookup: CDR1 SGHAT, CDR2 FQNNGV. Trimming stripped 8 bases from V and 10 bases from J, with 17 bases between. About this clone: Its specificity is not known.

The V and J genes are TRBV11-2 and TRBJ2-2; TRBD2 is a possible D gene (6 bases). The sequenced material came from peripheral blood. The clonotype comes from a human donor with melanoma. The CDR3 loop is CASRGGVTAELFF. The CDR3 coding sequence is TGTGCCAGCCGTGGCGGGGTCACGGCGGAGCTGTTTTTT.